The present entry profiles one TCR beta chain with its context. The sample belongs to a study of control samples from healthy donors and cancer patients. Sequenced by immunoSEQ multiplex PCR; TCRdb stores in-frame clones only, minus some. The table includes around 67,000 clones, about 92% detected once. The sequencing sample was made of PBMCs. This TCR derives from a man between 60 and 75 years old with colorectal cancer.

The CDR3 region has the DNA TGTGCCAGCAGCCCTCGGACAGGGACTAGCTCCTACAATGAGCAGTTCTTC. Translated, it gives CASSPRTGTSSYNEQFF. The rearrangement uses TRBV9 and TRBJ2-1, with D possibly being TRBD1 or TRBD2 (8 bases each). Germline values: CDR1 SGDLS, CDR2 YYNGEE. The CDR3 sequence is 17 residues long. V lost 4 bases and J 0 bases, leaving 17 bases between the germline ends.